This TCR beta chain was recorded in a study of blood T cell repertoires in COVID-19. Study-level background: Spain, Italy and the United States supplied samples that represented acute and convalescent COVID-19. The cDNA or gDNA used as material had been derived from T cells, B-cell-depleted T cells, or PBMCs.

CDR3 length: 15 amino acids. Germline CDR1 is KGHSH and CDR2 is LQKENI. V lost 3 bases to trimming and J lost 6 bases; unmatched junction nucleotides: 5. Per the original methods: Amplification of reference gene primers was used by the study to estimate nucleated cell counts. This table comes from immunoSEQ multiplex PCR, and its TCRdb copy is limited to in-frame clones, with some not included. V, J and clone size derive from that table, while D and trimming were established from the DNA sequence. The table has hundreds of thousands of clones, around 82% seen once. The sequenced sample was peripheral blood. The V and J genes are TRBV18 and TRBJ1-6, with 7 bases aligning to TRBD1. This TCR was sampled from a woman in her sixties or seventies with acute or convalescent COVID-19. The CDR3 is CASSPTGIPNSPLHF. The DNA of the CDR3 is TGTGCCAGCTCACCGACAGGGATCCCTAATTCACCCCTCCACTTT.